This T cell receptor beta chain was captured by sequencing in a study of T cells after posttransplantation cyclophosphamide. Libraries were prepared by immunoSEQ multiplex PCR; TCRdb keeps only in-frame clonotypes and omits some of them. The data show around 40,000 clones, with roughly 88% seen just once and 2% to 2.5% held by the top ten. The CDR3 sequence is 11 residues long. Between the trimmed V and J ends, which lost 7 bases and 7 bases, there was a span of 10 bases. CDR1 and CDR2 (germline): LNHDA, SQIVND (reference sequence). The table lists this clone with a count of one. A marrow graft followed busulfan-fludarabine conditioning, with cyclophosphamide on days +3 and +4.

Sequenced here: PBMCs, sampled around 60 days after allogeneic stem cell transplant with posttransplant cyclophosphamide. The receptor's source is a male patient aged 55-69 years who received an allogeneic stem cell transplant from a related donor and was CMV-positive. Some T cells may possibly be graft donor cells. The gene calls are TRBV19 and TRBJ2-5; D perhaps matches TRBD2 (5 bases). The CDR3 region is CASIAGGTQYF. The CDR3 coding sequence is TGTGCCAGTATTGCGGGTGGGACCCAGTACTTC.